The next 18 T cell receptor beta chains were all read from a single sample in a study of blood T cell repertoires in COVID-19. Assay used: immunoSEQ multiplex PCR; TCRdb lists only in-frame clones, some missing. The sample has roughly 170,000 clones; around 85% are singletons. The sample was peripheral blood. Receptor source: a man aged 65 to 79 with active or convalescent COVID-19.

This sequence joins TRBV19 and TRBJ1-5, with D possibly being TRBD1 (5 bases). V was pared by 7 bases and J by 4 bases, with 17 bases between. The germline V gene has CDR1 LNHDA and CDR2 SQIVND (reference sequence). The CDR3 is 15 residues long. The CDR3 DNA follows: TGTGCCAGTAAAGGTCGGCAGTCAGGGAATCAGCCCCAGCATTTT. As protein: CASKGRQSGNQPQHF.

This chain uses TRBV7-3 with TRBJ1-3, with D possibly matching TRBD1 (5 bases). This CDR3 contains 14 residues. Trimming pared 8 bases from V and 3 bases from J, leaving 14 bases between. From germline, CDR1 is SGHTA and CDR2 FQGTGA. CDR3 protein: CASGGREGGNTIYF. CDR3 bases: TGTGCCAGCGGAGGCAGGGAGGGTGGAAACACCATATATTTT.

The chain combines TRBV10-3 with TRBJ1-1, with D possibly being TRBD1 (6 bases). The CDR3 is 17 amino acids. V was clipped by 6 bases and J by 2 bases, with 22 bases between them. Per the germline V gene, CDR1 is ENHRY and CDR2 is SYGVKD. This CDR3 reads CAIRPGHNGPTNTEAFF. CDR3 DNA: TGTGCCATCAGACCGGGACATAACGGACCAACTAACACTGAAGCTTTCTTT.

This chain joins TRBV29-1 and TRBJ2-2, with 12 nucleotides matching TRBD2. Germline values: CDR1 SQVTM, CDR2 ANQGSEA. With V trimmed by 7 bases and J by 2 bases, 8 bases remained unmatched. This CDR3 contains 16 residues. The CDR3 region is CSGGRLAGENTGELFF. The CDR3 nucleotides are TGCAGCGGGGGCCGACTAGCGGGGGAAAACACCGGGGAGCTGTTTTTT.

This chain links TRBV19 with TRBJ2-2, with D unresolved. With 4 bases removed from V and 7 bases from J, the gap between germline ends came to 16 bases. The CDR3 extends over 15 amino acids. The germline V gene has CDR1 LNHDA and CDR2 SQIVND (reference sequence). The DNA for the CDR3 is TGTGCCAGTAGTAGCCTAGTATTCCTCGTCGGGGAGCTGTTTTTT. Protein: CASSSLVFLVGELFF.

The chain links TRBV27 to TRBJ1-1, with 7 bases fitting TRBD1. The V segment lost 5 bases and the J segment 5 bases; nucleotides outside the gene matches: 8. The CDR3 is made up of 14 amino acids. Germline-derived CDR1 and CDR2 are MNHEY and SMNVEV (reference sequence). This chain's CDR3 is CASSPQQGLTEAFF. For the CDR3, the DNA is TGTGCCAGCAGTCCTCAACAGGGGTTAACTGAAGCTTTCTTT.

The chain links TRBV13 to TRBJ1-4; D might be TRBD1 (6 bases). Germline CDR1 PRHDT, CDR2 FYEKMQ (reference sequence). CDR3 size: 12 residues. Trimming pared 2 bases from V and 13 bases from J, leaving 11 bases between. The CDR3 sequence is CASSLRPGALFF. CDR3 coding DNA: TGTGCCAGCAGCTTAAGGCCAGGGGCACTGTTTTTT.

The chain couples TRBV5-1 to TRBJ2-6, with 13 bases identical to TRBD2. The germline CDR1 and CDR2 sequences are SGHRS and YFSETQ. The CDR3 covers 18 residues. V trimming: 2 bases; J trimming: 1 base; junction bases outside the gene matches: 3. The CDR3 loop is CASSLRTSGSSGANVLTF. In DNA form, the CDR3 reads TGCGCCAGCAGCTTACGGACTAGCGGGAGTTCTGGGGCCAACGTCCTGACTTTC.

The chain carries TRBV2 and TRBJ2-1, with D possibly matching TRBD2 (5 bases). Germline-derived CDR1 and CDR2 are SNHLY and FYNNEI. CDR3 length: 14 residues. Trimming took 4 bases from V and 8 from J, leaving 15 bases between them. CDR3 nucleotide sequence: TGTGCCAGCAGTGTAGTAGGAGGAGTAGATGAGCAGTTCTTC. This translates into CASSVVGGVDEQFF.

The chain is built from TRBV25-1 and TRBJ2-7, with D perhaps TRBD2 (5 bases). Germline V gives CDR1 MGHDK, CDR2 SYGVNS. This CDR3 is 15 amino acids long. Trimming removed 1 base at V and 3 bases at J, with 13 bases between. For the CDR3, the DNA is TGTGCCAGCAGTGAATTCGGCGGAGGAGGCTACGAGCAGTACTTC. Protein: CASSEFGGGGYEQYF.

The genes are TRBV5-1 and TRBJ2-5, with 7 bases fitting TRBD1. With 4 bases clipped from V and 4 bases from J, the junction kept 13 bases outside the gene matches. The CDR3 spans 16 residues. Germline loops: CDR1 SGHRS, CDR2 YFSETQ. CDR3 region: CASSGIEGALGETQYF. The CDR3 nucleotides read TGCGCCAGCAGCGGGATTGAGGGGGCGCTAGGAGAGACCCAGTACTTC.

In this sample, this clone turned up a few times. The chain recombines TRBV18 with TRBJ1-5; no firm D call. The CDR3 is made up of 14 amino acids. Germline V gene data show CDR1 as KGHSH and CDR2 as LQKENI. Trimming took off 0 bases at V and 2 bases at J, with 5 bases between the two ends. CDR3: CASSPPGGNQPQHF. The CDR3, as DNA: TGTGCCAGCTCACCACCGGGCGGCAATCAGCCCCAGCATTTT.

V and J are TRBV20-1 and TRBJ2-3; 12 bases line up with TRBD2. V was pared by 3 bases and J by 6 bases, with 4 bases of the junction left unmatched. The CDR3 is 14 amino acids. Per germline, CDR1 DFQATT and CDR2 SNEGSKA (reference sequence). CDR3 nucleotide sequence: TGCAGTGCTAGTGGGACTAGCGGGTGGGATACGCAGTATTTT. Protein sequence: CSASGTSGWDTQYF.

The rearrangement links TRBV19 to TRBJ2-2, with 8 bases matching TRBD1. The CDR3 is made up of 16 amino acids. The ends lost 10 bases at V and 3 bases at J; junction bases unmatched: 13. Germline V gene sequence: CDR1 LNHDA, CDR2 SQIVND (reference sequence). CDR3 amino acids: CATRGRSGGDTGELFF. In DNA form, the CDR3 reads TGTGCCACCCGCGGTAGATCAGGGGGCGACACCGGGGAGCTGTTTTTT.

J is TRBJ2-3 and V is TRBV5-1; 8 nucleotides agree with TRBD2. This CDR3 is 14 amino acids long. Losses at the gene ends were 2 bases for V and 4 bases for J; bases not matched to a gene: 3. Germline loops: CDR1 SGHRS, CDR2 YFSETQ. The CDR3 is CASSLLAVPDTQYF. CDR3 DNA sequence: TGCGCCAGCAGCTTACTAGCGGTACCAGATACGCAGTATTTT.

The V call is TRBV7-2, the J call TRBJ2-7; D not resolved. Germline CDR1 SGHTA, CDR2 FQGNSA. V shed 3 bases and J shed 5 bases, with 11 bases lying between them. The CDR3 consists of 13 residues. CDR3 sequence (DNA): TGTGCCAGCAGCTTTCAACATTCCCACGAGCAGTACTTC. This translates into CASSFQHSHEQYF.

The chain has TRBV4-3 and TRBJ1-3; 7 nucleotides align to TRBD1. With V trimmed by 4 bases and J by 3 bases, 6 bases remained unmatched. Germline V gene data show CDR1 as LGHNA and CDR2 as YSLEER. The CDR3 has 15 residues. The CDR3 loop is CASSRAGGGGNTIYF. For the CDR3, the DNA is TGCGCCAGCAGCCGAGCAGGGGGTGGTGGAAACACCATATATTTT.

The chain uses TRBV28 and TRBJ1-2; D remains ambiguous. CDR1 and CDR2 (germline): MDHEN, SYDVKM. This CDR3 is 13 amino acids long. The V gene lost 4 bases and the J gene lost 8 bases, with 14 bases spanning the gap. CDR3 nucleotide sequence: TGTGCCAGCAGTTCAATCCGGGTCCGCGGCTACACCTTC. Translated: CASSSIRVRGYTF.